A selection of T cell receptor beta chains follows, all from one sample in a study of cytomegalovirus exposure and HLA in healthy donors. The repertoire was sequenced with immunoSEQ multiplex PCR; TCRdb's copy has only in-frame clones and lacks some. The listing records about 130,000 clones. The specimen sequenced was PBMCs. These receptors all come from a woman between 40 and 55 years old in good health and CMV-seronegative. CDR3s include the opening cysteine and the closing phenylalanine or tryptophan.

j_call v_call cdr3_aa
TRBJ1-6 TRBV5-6 CASSSMEIYNSPLHF
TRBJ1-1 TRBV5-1 CASSVRQGYTEAFF
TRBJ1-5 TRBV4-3 CASSQDSGVGQPQHF
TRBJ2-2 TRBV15 CATEQGARGTGELFF
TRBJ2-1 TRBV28 CASRQRDEQFF
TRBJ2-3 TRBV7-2 CASSLTSGTDTQYF
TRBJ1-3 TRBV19 CASSVDRGNTIYF
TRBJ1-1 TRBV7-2 CASSTLGQGWTEAFF
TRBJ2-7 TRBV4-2 CASSQATGSYEQYF
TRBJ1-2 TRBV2 CASSRQIYGYTF
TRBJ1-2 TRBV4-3 CASSQTRGPDYGYTF
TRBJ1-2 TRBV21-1 CASSKGAQHLTYGYTF
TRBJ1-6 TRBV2 CATQANSPLHF
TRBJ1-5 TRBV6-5 CASSFSTAYSNQPQHF
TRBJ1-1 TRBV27 CASSLADSYTEAFF
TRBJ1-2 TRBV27 CASSQYRTGNYGYTF
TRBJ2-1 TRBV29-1 CSVVQAGDEQFF